This entry lists 18 T cell receptor beta chains sequenced from one sample in a study of blood T cell repertoires in COVID-19. Only in-frame clones appear in the TCRdb table, and some are missing; sequencing was by immunoSEQ multiplex PCR. The sample shows about 280,000 clones, less than 85% of them seen only once. Sequenced input: PBMCs or T cells enriched from blood (not recorded which). The receptors originated from a woman in her forties or fifties who had recovered from COVID-19.

The rearrangement uses TRBV24-1 and TRBJ2-1; 9 nucleotides match TRBD1. The V and J ends lost 3 bases and 3 bases, in that order; junction bases with no gene match: 2. The CDR3 extends over 15 amino acids. Germline lookup yields CDR1 KGHDR and CDR2 SFDVKD. CDR3 coding DNA: TGTGCCACCAGTGATCCGGGACAGGGCTACAATGAGCAGTTCTTC. Encoded protein: CATSDPGQGYNEQFF.

This clone was seen more than once but under ten times. The V gene is TRBV27, the J gene TRBJ1-5, with D tentatively TRBD1 (5 bases). V was clipped by 5 bases and J by 3 bases, with 14 bases between them. In germline, CDR1 is MNHEY, CDR2 SMNVEV (reference sequence). This CDR3 contains 15 residues. The CDR3 reads CASSKIDSPNQPQHF. The CDR3 DNA reads as TGTGCCAGCAGTAAAATTGACAGCCCCAATCAGCCCCAGCATTTT.

The V call is TRBV28, the J call TRBJ2-4, with a weak D call TRBD1 (5 bases). From germline, CDR1 is MDHEN and CDR2 SYDVKM. This CDR3 has 15 amino acids. Trimming took 7 bases from V and 0 from J, leaving 13 bases between them. CDR3 sequence (DNA): TGTGCCAGCACCCTCATTCAGGGAGCCAAAAACATTCAGTACTTC. It yields the protein CASTLIQGAKNIQYF.

V and J are TRBV5-5 and TRBJ2-1, with 11 bases that match TRBD2. Germline V CDR1 and CDR2: SGHKS, YYEKEE (reference sequence). The V gene end was trimmed by 1 base and the J gene end by 1 base; junction bases not matched to a gene: 4. This CDR3 is 17 amino acids long. CDR3 sequence: CASSLRLAGGSYNEQFF. The CDR3 DNA is TGTGCCAGCAGCTTGAGGCTAGCGGGAGGTTCCTACAATGAGCAGTTCTTC. The variable domain in full, completed from reference TRBV5-5 and TRBJ2-1, reads DAGVTQSPTHLIKTRGQQVTLRCSPISGHKSVSWYQQVLGQGPQFIFQYYEKEERGRGNFPDRFSARQFPNYSSELNVNALLLGDSALYLCASSLRLAGGSYNEQFFGPGTRLTVL.

The chain is built from TRBV9 and TRBJ2-7; 9 bases map to TRBD1. V trimming: 3 bases; J trimming: 5 bases; junction bases outside the gene matches: 12. This CDR3 contains 16 residues. Germline CDR1 reads SGDLS; CDR2 reads YYNGEE. CDR3 protein: CASSAKPGTGYHEQYF. The CDR3 DNA reads as TGTGCCAGCAGCGCAAAACCCGGGACAGGGTACCACGAGCAGTACTTC.

The genes are TRBV6-5 and TRBJ1-2; D perhaps matches TRBD1 (6 bases). The ends were cut back, 7 bases at V and 3 bases at J, with 9 bases in the middle. This CDR3 is built from 12 residues. Germline V gene lookup returns CDR1 MNHEY and CDR2 SVGAGI. This chain's CDR3 is CASTQGDYGYTF. The CDR3, as DNA: TGTGCCAGCACACAGGGTGACTATGGCTACACCTTC.

V gene TRBV24-1 combines with J gene TRBJ1-1, with D possibly TRBD1 on 5 matching bases. Germline V gives CDR1 KGHDR, CDR2 SFDVKD. The CDR3 totals 11 residues. Between the trimmed V and J ends, which lost 7 bases and 7 bases, there was a span of 9 bases. CDR3 loop: CATRQDSEAFF. The CDR3 DNA is TGTGCCACCAGACAAGACAGTGAAGCTTTCTTT.

The V and J genes are TRBV7-9 and TRBJ2-3; tentatively, D is TRBD2 (5 bases). Germline V gene lookup returns CDR1 SEHNR and CDR2 FQNEAQ (reference sequence). V lost 1 base, J lost 4 bases, and 12 bases lay in between. The CDR3 is 15 residues long. CDR3: CASSLVDLAADTQYF. DNA for the CDR3: TGTGCCAGCAGCTTAGTCGACCTAGCAGCAGATACGCAGTATTTT.

The rearrangement joins TRBV28 to TRBJ2-1; 15 nucleotides line up with TRBD2. In germline, CDR1 is MDHEN, CDR2 SYDVKM. The CDR3 length is 14 residues. Trimming at V came to 6 bases and at J to 10 bases, leaving 4 bases not matched to a gene. Here the CDR3 reads CASRRGLAGGEQFF. The DNA of the CDR3 is TGTGCCAGCAGGAGGGGACTAGCGGGAGGAGAGCAGTTCTTC.

This clone was detected only a few times. The genes are TRBV2 and TRBJ2-7, with D uncertain. This CDR3 spans 14 amino acids. Germline V gene lookup returns CDR1 SNHLY and CDR2 FYNNEI. V gave up 6 bases and J gave up 0 bases, with 12 bases separating them. CDR3 sequence (DNA): TGTGCCAGCAGGGCACAAAGTAACTCCTACGAGCAGTACTTC. This encodes CASRAQSNSYEQYF.

This clone was picked up a small number of times. The V gene is TRBV27, the J gene TRBJ1-2; D is uncertain. The length of the CDR3 is 13 residues. Looked up from germline, CDR1 is MNHEY and CDR2 is SMNVEV (reference sequence). Trimming removed 1 base at V and 3 bases at J, with 6 bases between. CDR3: CASSLFRDYGYTF. As DNA, the CDR3 is TGTGCCAGCAGTTTATTCCGGGACTATGGCTACACCTTC.

The chain recombines TRBV9 with TRBJ1-2, with 9 nucleotides matching TRBD1. J lost 7 bases, V lost 3 bases, and 4 bases had no gene match. The CDR3 covers 13 residues. Germline assignment: CDR1 SGDLS and CDR2 YYNGEE. Here the CDR3 reads CASSDRGQGGYTF. CDR3 DNA sequence: TGTGCCAGCAGCGACAGGGGGCAAGGTGGCTACACCTTC.

This chain links TRBV21-1 with TRBJ1-5. TRBV21-1 is given as a pseudogene. The CDR3 totals 15 residues. The CDR3 here is CASSTPREKREPQHF. As DNA, the CDR3 is TGTGCCAGCAGCACCCCTAGGGAGAAAAGGGAGCCCCAGCATTTT.

The chain uses TRBV10-3 and TRBJ2-5, with D tentatively TRBD2 (6 bases). The germline V and J ends were trimmed by 2 bases and 12 bases, with 13 bases remaining between them. This CDR3 region has 12 residues. CDR1 and CDR2 (germline): ENHRY, SYGVKD. The CDR3 DNA reads TGTGCCATCAGTGAGCCCGGGACTCCGGAGTACTTC. Its translation: CAISEPGTPEYF.

The chain is built from TRBV4-2 and TRBJ1-3, with TRBD1 matching over 9 bases. The CDR3 has 17 residues. J gave up 0 bases and V 4 bases, and 7 bases lay outside the gene matches. Germline loops: CDR1 LGHNA, CDR2 YNFKEQ. In nucleotides, the CDR3 is TGTGCCAGCAGCCCCCGAGGGACAGGGAGCTCTGGAAACACCATATATTTT. Translated: CASSPRGTGSSGNTIYF.

The chain combines TRBV18 with TRBJ2-7; TRBD1 agrees at 7 bases. The germline gives CDR1 KGHSH, CDR2 LQKENI. This CDR3 is built from 15 residues. J lost 2 bases, V lost 0 bases, and 4 bases had no gene match. CDR3 bases: TGTGCCAGCTCACCACCAGGGGGCCAAACCTACGAGCAGTACTTC. Its protein product is CASSPPGGQTYEQYF.

The chain carries TRBV3-1 (or the pseudogene TRBV3-2) and TRBJ1-4; the match to TRBD1 covers 9 bases. V shed 4 bases, J shed 6 bases, and the junction held 12 bases outside the gene matches. Germline V gene data show CDR1 as LGHDT and CDR2 as YNNKEL (reference sequence). CDR3 length equals 17 residues. For the CDR3, the DNA is TGTGCCAGCAGCCGAGGGAGACCGGGACAGGGATATGAAAAACTGTTTTTT. It yields the protein CASSRGRPGQGYEKLFF.

The J gene is TRBJ1-2, the V gene TRBV25-1, with TRBD1 as a possible D gene (5 bases). Germline V gives CDR1 MGHDK, CDR2 SYGVNS. Trimming removed 5 bases at V and 8 bases at J, with 15 bases between. This CDR3 has 13 amino acids. The CDR3 DNA is TGTGCCAGCAGTCAATCGACAGCCGTAGGCTACACCTTC. Encoded protein: CASSQSTAVGYTF.